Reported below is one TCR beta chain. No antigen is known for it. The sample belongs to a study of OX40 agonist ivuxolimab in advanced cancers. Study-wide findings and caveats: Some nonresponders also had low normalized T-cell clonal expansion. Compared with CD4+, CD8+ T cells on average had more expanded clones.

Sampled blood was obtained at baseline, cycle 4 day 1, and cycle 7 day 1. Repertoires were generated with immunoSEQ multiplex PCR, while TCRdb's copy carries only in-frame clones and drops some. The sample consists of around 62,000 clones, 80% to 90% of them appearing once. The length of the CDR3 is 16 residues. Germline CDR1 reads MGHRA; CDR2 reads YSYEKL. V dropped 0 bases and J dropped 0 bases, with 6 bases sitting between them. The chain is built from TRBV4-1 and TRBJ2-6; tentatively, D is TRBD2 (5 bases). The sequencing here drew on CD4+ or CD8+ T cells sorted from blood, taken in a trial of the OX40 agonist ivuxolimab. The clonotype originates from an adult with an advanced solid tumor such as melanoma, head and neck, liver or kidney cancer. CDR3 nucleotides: TGCGCCAGCAGCCAAGATCGGGGCTCTGGGGCCAACGTCCTGACTTTC. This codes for CASSQDRGSGANVLTF.